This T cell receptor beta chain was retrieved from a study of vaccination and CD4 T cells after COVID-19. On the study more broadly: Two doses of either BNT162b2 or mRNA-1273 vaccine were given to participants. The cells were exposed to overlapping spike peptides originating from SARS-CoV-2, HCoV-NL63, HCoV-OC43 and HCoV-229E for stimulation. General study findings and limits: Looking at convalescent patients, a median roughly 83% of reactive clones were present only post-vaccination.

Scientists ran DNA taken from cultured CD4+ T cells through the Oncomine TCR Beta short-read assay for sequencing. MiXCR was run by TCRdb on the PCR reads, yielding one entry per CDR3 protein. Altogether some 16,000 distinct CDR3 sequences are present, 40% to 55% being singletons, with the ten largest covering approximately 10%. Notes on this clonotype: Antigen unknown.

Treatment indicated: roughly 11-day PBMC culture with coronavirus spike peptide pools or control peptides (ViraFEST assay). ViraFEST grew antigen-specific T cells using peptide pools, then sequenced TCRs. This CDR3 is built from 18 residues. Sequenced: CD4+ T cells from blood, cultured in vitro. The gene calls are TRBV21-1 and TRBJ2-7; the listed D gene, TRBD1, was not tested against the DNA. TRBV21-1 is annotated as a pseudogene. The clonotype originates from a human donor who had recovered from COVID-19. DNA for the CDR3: TGTGCCAGCAGCAAAAAGGTGTTGGGACAGGCCAACTCCTACGAGCAGTACTTC. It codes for CASSKKVLGQANSYEQYF.